This TCR beta chain was sequenced during a study of T cell responses to AZD1222 COVID-19 vaccine. CDR3 length: 16 amino acids. Unmatched junction bases numbered 5, after V lost 1 base and J lost 4 bases. From germline, CDR1 is SGHRS and CDR2 YFSETQ. To note about this clone: Its antigen is unidentified.

Study-wide results and limits: Spike-specific TCR breadth and depth were elevated following two AZD1222 doses. Nearly half of unique spike-specific TCRs reportedly avoided B.1.351 and B.1.1.7 mutated regions. White British ancestry dominated among donors, who included more females, and clonal diversity was possibly underestimated. Recipients of AZD1222 seropositive at baseline numbered only 6 or 7.

Profiling relied on immunoSEQ multiplex PCR, and the TCRdb table lists in-frame clones only, not all of them. The sample consists of over 130,000 clones, approximately 94% of them appearing once. This TCR derives from an adult in good health. The sample consisted of peripheral blood, taken on day 0 of AZD1222 vaccination. The V and J genes are TRBV5-1 and TRBJ1-6; 7 bases are a match to TRBD1. CDR3 bases: TGCGCCAGCAGCTTGACAGGGGCGGTATATAATTCACCCCTCCACTTT. Translating it yields CASSLTGAVYNSPLHF.